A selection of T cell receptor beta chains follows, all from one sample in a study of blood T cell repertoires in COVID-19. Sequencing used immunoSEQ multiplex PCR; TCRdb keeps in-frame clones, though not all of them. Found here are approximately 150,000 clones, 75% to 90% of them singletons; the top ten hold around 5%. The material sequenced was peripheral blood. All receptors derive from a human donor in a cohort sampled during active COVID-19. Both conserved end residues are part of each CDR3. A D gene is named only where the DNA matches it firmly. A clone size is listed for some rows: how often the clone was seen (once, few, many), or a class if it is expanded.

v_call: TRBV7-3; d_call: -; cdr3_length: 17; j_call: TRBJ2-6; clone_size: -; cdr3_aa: CASSPQGGTPGANVLTF; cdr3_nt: TGTGCCAGCAGCCCCCAGGGGGGTACTCCTGGGGCCAACGTCCTGACTTTC
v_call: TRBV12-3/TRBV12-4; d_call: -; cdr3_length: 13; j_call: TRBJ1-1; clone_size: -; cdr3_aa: CASSRDTNTEAFF; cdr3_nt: TGTGCCAGCAGCCGGGACACCAACACTGAAGCTTTCTTT
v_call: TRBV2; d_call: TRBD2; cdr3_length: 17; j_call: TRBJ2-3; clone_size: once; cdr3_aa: CASSEAWLAGGTDTQYF; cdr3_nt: TGTGCCAGCAGTGAAGCGTGGCTAGCGGGAGGCACAGATACGCAGTATTTT
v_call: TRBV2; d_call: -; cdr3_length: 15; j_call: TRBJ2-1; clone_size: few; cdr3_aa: CASSEARTTYNEQFF; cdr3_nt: TGTGCCAGCAGTGAAGCACGGACTACATACAATGAGCAGTTCTTC
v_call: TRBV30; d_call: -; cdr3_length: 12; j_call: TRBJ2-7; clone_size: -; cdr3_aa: CAWSGQGYEQYF; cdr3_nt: TGTGCCTGGAGTGGCCAGGGCTACGAGCAGTACTTC
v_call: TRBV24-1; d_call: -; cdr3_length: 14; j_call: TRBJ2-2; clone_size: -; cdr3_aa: CATSSAGNTGELFF; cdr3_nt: TGTGCCACCAGTTCGGCAGGCAACACCGGGGAGCTGTTTTTT
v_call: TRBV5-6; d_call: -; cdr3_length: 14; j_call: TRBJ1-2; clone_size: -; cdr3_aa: CASSFNRDQYGYTF; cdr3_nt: TGTGCCAGCAGCTTTAACAGGGATCAATATGGCTACACCTTC
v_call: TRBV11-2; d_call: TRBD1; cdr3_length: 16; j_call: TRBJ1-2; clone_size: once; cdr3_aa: CASSLDPGTGRYGYTF; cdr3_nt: TGTGCCAGCAGCTTAGATCCGGGGACAGGGCGATATGGCTACACCTTC
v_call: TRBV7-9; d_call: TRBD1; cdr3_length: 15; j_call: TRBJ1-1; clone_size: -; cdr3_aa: CASSLGGTGVTEAFF; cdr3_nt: TGTGCCAGCAGCTTAGGCGGGACAGGTGTCACTGAAGCTTTCTTT
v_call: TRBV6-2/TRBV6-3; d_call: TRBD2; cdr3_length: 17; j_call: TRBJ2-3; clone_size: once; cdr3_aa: CASSYSLSGSSTDTQYF; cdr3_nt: TGTGCCAGCAGTTACTCATTAAGCGGGAGTAGCACAGATACGCAGTATTTT
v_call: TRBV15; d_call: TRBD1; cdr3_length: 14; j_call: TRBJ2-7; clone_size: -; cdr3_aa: CATSRGTGSYEQYF; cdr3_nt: TGTGCCACCAGCAGAGGGACAGGGTCCTACGAGCAGTACTTC
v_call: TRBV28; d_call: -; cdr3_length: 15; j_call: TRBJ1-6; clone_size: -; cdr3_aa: CASLEGVGPNSPLHF; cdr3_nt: TGTGCCAGCTTAGAAGGGGTAGGCCCTAATTCACCCCTCCACTTT
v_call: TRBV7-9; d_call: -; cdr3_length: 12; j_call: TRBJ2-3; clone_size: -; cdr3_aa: CASSLGVDTQYF; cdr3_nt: TGTGCCAGCAGCTTAGGAGTTGATACGCAGTATTTT
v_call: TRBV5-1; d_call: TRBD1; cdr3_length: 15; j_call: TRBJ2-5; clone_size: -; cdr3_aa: CASRPQTGSLETQYF; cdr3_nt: TGCGCCAGCAGACCCCAGACAGGGAGTCTGGAGACCCAGTACTTC
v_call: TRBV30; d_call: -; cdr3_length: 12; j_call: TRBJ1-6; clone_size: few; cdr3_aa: CAWSGRNSPLHF; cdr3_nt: TGTGCCTGGAGTGGGAGGAATTCACCCCTCCACTTT
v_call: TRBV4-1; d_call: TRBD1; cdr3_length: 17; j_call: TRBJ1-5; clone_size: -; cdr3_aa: CASSQGAPGQVLQPQHF; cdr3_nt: TGCGCCAGCAGCCAGGGCGCCCCGGGACAGGTACTACAGCCCCAGCATTTT
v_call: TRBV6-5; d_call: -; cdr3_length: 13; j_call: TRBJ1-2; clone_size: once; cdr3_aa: CASSFQGNGGYTF; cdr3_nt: TGTGCCAGCAGTTTCCAGGGGAACGGTGGCTACACCTTC
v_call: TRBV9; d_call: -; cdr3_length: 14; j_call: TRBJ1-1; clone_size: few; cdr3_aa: CASSRGRQEGEAFF; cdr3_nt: TGTGCCAGCAGCCGGGGACGGCAGGAGGGGGAAGCTTTCTTT
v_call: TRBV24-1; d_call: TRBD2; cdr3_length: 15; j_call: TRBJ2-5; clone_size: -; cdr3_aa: CATSDVGLAGETQYF; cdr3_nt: TGTGCCACCAGTGATGTGGGACTAGCGGGGGAGACCCAGTACTTC
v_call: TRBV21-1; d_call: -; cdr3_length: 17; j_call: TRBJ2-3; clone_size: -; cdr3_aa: CASSMGQGIKYTDTQYF; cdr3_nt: TGTGCCAGCAGCATGGGACAGGGGATCAAGTACACAGATACGCAGTATTTT
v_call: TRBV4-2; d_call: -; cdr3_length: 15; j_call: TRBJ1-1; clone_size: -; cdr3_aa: CASSQVSGAGTEAFF; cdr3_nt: TGTGCCAGCAGCCAAGTATCAGGGGCGGGCACTGAAGCTTTCTTT
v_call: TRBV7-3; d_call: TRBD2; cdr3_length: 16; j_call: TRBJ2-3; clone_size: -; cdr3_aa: CASSSSGGLRTDTQYF; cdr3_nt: TGTGCCAGCAGCTCCAGCGGGGGGTTGCGGACAGATACGCAGTATTTT
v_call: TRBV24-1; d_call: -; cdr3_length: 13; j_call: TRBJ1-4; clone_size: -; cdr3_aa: CATSRGANEKLFF; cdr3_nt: TGTGCCACCAGTCGCGGAGCTAATGAAAAACTGTTTTTT
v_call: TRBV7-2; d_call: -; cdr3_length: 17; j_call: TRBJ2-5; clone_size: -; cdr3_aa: CASSLVGSRKREETQYF; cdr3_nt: TGTGCCAGCAGCTTAGTCGGAAGCCGTAAGAGGGAGGAGACCCAGTACTTC
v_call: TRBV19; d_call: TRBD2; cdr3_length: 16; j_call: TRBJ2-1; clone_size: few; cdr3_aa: CASSSLRTSGGYEQFF; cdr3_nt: TGTGCCAGTAGTTCCCTCCGGACTAGCGGGGGCTATGAGCAGTTCTTC
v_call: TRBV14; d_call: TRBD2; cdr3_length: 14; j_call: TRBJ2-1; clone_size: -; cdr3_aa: CASSPRLAGNEQFF; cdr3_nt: TGTGCCAGCAGCCCCCGGCTAGCGGGGAATGAGCAGTTCTTC
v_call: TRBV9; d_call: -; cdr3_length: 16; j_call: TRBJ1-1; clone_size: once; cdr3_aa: CASSVFGPGANTEAFF; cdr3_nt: -
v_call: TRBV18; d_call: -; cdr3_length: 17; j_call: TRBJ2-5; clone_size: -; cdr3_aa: CASSPPKGGAGVETQYF; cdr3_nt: TGTGCCAGCTCACCACCGAAAGGTGGCGCAGGGGTAGAGACCCAGTACTTC
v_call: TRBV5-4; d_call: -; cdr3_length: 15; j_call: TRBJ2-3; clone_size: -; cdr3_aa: CASSLRTGSTDTQYF; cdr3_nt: TGTGCCAGCAGCTTACGGACTGGCTCCACAGATACGCAGTATTTT
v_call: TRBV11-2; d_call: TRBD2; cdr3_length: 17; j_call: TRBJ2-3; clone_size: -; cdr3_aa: CASSLDYAGASTDTQYF; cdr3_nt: TGTGCCAGCAGCTTAGATTACGCGGGAGCTAGCACAGATACGCAGTATTTT
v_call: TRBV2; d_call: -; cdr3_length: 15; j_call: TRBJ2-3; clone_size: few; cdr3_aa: CASREVVYGTDTQYF; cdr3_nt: TGTGCCAGCAGGGAGGTGGTCTACGGCACAGATACGCAGTATTTT
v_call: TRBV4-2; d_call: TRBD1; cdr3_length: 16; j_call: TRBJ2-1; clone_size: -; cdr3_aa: CASSQDRDRKSNEQFF; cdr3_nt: TGTGCCAGCAGCCAAGATCGGGACAGAAAGTCTAATGAGCAGTTCTTC
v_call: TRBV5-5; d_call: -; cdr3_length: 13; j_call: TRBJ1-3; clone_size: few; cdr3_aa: CASSLEGGNTIYF; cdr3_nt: TGTGCCAGCAGCCTCGAGGGTGGAAACACCATATATTTT
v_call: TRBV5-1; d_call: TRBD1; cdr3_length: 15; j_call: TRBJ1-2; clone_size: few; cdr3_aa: CASSLEQGVPYGYTF; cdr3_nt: TGCGCCAGCAGCTTGGAACAGGGGGTCCCCTATGGCTACACCTTC
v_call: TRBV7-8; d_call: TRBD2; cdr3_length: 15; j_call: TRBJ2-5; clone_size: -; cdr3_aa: CASSPGGSGDETQYF; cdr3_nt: TGTGCCAGCAGTCCCGGGGGTAGCGGGGACGAGACCCAGTACTTC
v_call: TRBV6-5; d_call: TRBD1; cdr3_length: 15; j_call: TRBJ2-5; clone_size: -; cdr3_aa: CASSYLQQGAKTQYF; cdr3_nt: TGTGCCAGCAGTTACCTTCAGCAGGGGGCGAAGACCCAGTACTTC
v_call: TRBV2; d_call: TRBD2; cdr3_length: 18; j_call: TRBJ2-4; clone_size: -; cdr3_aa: CASSERTSGSLAKNIQYF; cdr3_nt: TGTGCCAGCAGTGAAAGAACTAGCGGATCTCTAGCCAAAAACATTCAGTACTTC
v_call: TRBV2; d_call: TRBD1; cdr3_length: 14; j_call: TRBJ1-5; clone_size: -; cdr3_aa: CASSFGQGNQPQHF; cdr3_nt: TGTGCCAGCAGTTTTGGACAGGGGAATCAGCCCCAGCATTTT
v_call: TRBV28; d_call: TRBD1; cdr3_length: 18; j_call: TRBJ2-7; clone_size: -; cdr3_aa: CASSSYSAGTESSYEQYF; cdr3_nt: TGTGCCAGCAGTAGTTATTCGGCCGGGACAGAGAGCTCCTACGAGCAGTACTTC
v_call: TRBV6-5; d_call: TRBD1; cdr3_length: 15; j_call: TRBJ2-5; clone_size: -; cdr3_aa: CASSYQGDIQETQYF; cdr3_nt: TGTGCCAGCAGTTACCAGGGGGACATCCAAGAGACCCAGTACTTC
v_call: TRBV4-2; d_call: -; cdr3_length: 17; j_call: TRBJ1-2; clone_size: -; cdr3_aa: CASSQDFGQPAGYGYTF; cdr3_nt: TGTGCCAGCAGCCAAGATTTTGGACAGCCCGCGGGCTATGGCTACACCTTC
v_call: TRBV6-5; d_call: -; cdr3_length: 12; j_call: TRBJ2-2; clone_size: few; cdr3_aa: CASRSDTGELFF; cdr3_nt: TGTGCCAGCCGAAGCGACACCGGGGAGCTGTTTTTT
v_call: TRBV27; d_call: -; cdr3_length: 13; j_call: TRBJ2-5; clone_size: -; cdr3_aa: CASSRQRWETQYF; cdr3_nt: TGTGCCAGCAGTCGACAGAGATGGGAGACCCAGTACTTC
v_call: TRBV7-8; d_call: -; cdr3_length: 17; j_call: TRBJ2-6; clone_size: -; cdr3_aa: CASSLGGRNSGANVLTF; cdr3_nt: TGTGCCAGCAGCTTGGGGGGACGGAACTCTGGGGCCAACGTCCTGACTTTC
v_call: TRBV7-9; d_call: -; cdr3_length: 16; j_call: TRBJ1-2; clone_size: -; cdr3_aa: CASSPATGTNNYGYTF; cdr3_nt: TGTGCCAGCAGCCCCGCCACCGGGACAAACAACTATGGCTACACCTTC